This T cell receptor beta chain was sequenced for a study of blood T cells in healthy people across ages. General observations from the study: Long-lived donors exceeded aged donors in naive CD4+ cells and diversity. Age showed a roughly linear inverse relationship with TCR beta diversity per million T cells.

Together with a sample-barcoded 5' primer, a J-beta primer mix was included in a second PCR lasting about 6 to 11 cycles. A 12-random-nucleotide template-switch adaptor tagged each cDNA molecule. TCRdb reanalysed the 5' RACE reads using MiXCR and keeps one entry per CDR3 protein. The data hold approximately 700,000 distinct CDR3 sequences, with about 30% observed a single time. For this clonotype: The antigen is undetermined.

With each sample, at least 5.5 micrograms of total RNA were extracted. The trim removed 5 bases at V and 0 bases at J, leaving 4 bases unmatched. Germline CDR1 and CDR2: GTSNPN and SVGIG (reference sequence). The CDR3 has 14 residues. This receptor was identified in a woman older than 75 in good health. Sequencing used blood. The rearrangement joins TRBV30 to TRBJ1-5; 7 nucleotides align to TRBD1. For the CDR3, the DNA is TGTGCCTGGGGCCAGGGGGGTAGCAATCAGCCCCAGCATTTT. This sequence encodes CAWGQGGSNQPQHF. Complete variable domain (other parts from reference TRBV30 and TRBJ1-5): SQTIHQWPATLVQPVGSPLSLECTVEGTSNPNLYWYRQAAGRGLQLLFYSVGIGQISSEVPQNLSASRPQDRQFILSSKKLLLSDSGFYLCAWGQGGSNQPQHFGDGTRLSIL.